This T cell receptor (beta chain) was captured by sequencing in a study of blood T cell repertoires in COVID-19 (TCRdb year 2020). Regarding the complete study: The collaborator samples originated in the United States, Italy and Spain and spanned the acute and convalescent phases of COVID-19. The prospective study material was composed of cDNA or gDNA derived from T cells, B-cell-depleted T cells, or PBMCs. The dataset comprised deeply sampled blood TCRbeta repertoires from subjects exposed to, actively infected with, or recovered from COVID-19. The repertoires were released in a freely available public database meant as a resource for research on the immune response to SARS-CoV-2. Samples were obtained from the ongoing ImmuneRACE study (first 160 participants) and from approximately 1,200 subjects provided by 6 global collaborators. Nearly every sample came with metadata listing a de-identified subject ID, COVID-19 status, age in years and sex. Where available, HLA class I and class II types were obtained from metadata supplied by the sample provider rather than from assay-based typing. Paper-wide results and their limitations: The amount of clinical and demographic metadata varied by source and participant and was provided uncurated.

In the prospective study, participants were about 18 to 100 years old, resided in fewer than 25 geographic areas of the United States, and were enrolled through a virtual design. To assign participants to cohorts, the prospective study relied on clinical history that participants themselves reported in a screening survey and a study questionnaire. Each participant in the prospective study had whole blood, serum and a nasopharyngeal or oropharyngeal swab collected by mobile phlebotomists. Prospective study participants could optionally give additional blood draws and questionnaires over an approximately two-month period. Blood samples from the prospective study were shipped frozen or at room temperature prior to DNA extraction. TCRbeta CDR3 regions were amplified from genomic DNA using the immunoSEQ Assay, a bias-controlled multiplex PCR. Concerning the study's data processing: Within the assay, amplification of reference gene primers was used to estimate how many nucleated cells each sample contained. To quantify the absolute abundance of each unique TCRbeta CDR3 rearrangement, sequence reads were collapsed and filtered. Productive Simpson clonality was computed per sample as the square root of Simpson's diversity index over productive rearrangements. The source is immuneACCESS, and TCRdb retained only in-frame sequences with V and J called. Part of the clones is not carried over; for the studies checked, unresolved V genes explain less than half of this, and the remainder is unexplained. V and J calls plus clone size are reproduced from that table; the DNA served to infer D and trimming. This sample has roughly 130,000 clones in its table, and almost 85% of those were observed once. Approximately 5% of the sample belongs to the ten largest clones.

To note about this clone: Its antigen has not been determined. No base qualities exist here, and no much larger clone lies one base off it.

The germline V gene encodes CDR1 SNHLY and CDR2 FYNNEI. Taken from cysteine to phenylalanine, the CDR3 has 13 residues. Only the CDR3 DNA stays, 39 bases, in frame from base 1. The germline ends are 12 bases apart after V is trimmed by 5 bases and J by 7 bases. The rearrangement joined TRBV2 to TRBJ2-1; TRBD2 could be the D gene, as 6 bases match. The sample comprised PBMCs or T cells enriched from blood (not recorded which). The TCR originated in a middle-aged man with acute COVID-19. The CDR3 protein sequence reads: CASSRRGINEQFF. In nucleotide form, the sequence is TGTGCCAGCAGTAGGAGGGGTATTAATGAGCAGTTCTTC.